This TCR beta chain was captured by sequencing in a study of identical twins. Remarks on this clonotype: Its antigen remains unidentified.

Study-level points and caveats: Sequences that were beta out-of-frame showed weaker excess twin sharing. Memory repertoires showed no such pattern, whereas abundant cord blood beta clonotypes carried fewer insertions. Analyses of zero insertions could be partly confounded by invariant MAIT and iNKT cells.

TCRdb used MiXCR to reprocess the 5' RACE reads, holding one entry per CDR3 protein. The sample holds around 490,000 distinct CDR3 sequences, nearly 15% seen once. Another study also made use of these data, one on yellow fever vaccine responses in identical twins.

This TCR was sampled from a woman aged 18-29 years in good health. The specimen was CD4+ T cells sorted from blood.

CDR3 coding DNA: TGCGCCAGCAGCTTCATGGGGGAGAGGAGATCAGATACGCAGTATTTT. It codes for CASSFMGERRSDTQYF. V and J are TRBV5-1 and TRBJ2-3; D may correspond to TRBD1 or TRBD2 (5 bases each). Germline values: CDR1 SGHRS, CDR2 YFSETQ. V was cut by 2 bases and J by 4 bases, with 17 bases left in between. The CDR3 runs 16 residues.